This paragraph covers one T cell receptor (beta chain) sequence. The sample originates from a study of T cell responses to AZD1222 COVID-19 vaccine. Trimming pared 8 bases from V and 4 bases from J, leaving 14 bases between. Germline V gene sequence: CDR1 KGHSH, CDR2 LQKENI. The CDR3 covers 13 residues. The repertoire was sequenced with immunoSEQ multiplex PCR; TCRdb's copy has only in-frame clones and lacks some. The sample includes roughly 150,000 clones, about 90% of them seen just once. The source material was peripheral blood, sampled on day 0 of AZD1222 vaccination. The chain is built from TRBV18 and TRBJ1-2; D ambiguous. This TCR derives from an adult in good health. In DNA form, the CDR3 reads TGTGCCAGCCCTCACCCCGAGGGCTATGGCTACACCTTC. It is translated as CASPHPEGYGYTF.